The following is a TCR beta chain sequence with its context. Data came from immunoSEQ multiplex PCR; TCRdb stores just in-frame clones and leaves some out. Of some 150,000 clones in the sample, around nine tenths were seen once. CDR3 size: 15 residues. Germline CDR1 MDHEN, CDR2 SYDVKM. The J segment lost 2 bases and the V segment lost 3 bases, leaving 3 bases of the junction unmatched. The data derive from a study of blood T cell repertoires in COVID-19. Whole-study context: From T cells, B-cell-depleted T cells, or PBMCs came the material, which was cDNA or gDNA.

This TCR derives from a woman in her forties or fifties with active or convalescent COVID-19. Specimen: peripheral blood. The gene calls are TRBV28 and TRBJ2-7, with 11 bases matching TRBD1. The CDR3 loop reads CASSFWGQGAYEQYF. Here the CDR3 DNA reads TGTGCCAGCAGTTTTTGGGGACAGGGGGCCTACGAGCAGTACTTC.